Each of the 27 T cell receptor beta chains below was sequenced from the same sample in a study of blood T cell repertoires in COVID-19. TCRdb's table, derived via immunoSEQ multiplex PCR, lists solely in-frame clones and lacks some. In the table there are 50,000 to 70,000 clones, 85% to 90% of which are singletons. The specimen sequenced was peripheral blood. These receptors were taken from a man aged 45-65 years with active COVID-19.

The chain couples TRBV5-1 to TRBJ1-1, with D perhaps matching TRBD1 (5 bases). V lost 0 bases and J 0 bases, leaving 12 bases between the germline ends. The CDR3 spans 16 residues. Germline V lookup: CDR1 SGHRS, CDR2 YFSETQ. The CDR3 here is CASSLDGTGMNTEAFF. CDR3 nucleotides: TGCGCCAGCAGCTTGGACGGTACAGGTATGAACACTGAAGCTTTCTTT.

V is TRBV5-1 and J is TRBJ2-1, with a possible D match to TRBD2 (5 bases). The CDR3 runs 16 residues. CDR1 is SGHRS, CDR2 YFSETQ, per germline. The V end lost 0 bases, the J end lost 0 bases, and 10 bases lay between the germline ends. CDR3 coding DNA: TGCGCCAGCAGCTTGGCCGGGGAAGCCTCCTACAATGAGCAGTTCTTC. Its translation: CASSLAGEASYNEQFF.

There are a few counts of this clone. The V call is TRBV27, the J call TRBJ2-7, with D perhaps TRBD1 (5 bases). The CDR3 is made up of 13 amino acids. V was cut by 3 bases and J by 2 bases, with 8 bases left in between. Germline lookup yields CDR1 MNHEY and CDR2 SMNVEV (reference sequence). Written as DNA, the CDR3 is TGTGCCAGCAGTTTGTCAGGGCCCTACGAGCAGTACTTC. Translation: CASSLSGPYEQYF.

The chain employs TRBV5-1 and TRBJ2-7; a possible D gene is TRBD2 (6 bases). Trimming stripped 3 bases from V and 3 bases from J, with 22 bases between. The germline CDR1 and CDR2 sequences are SGHRS and YFSETQ. The CDR3 totals 17 residues. CDR3 bases: TGCGCCAGCAGCTCCGTCACCAGGAGCGGGCGGAACTACGAGCAGTACTTC. Its protein product is CASSSVTRSGRNYEQYF.

The CDR3 region is CASSRDSYNEQFF. The CDR3 nucleotides are TGTGCCAGCAGTCGGGACAGCTACAATGAGCAGTTCTTC. The chain uses TRBV6-5 and TRBJ2-1; TRBD1 matches at 7 bases. Trimming removed 5 bases from V and 3 bases from J; junction bases left unmatched: 1. The CDR3 consists of 13 residues. Per germline, CDR1 MNHEY and CDR2 SVGAGI.

The genes are TRBV2 and TRBJ1-5; maybe TRBD1 (6 bases). Germline CDR1 SNHLY, CDR2 FYNNEI. The CDR3 length is 15 residues. The ends were cut back, 4 bases at V and 1 base at J, with 11 bases in the middle. CDR3 region: CASSGNRASNQPQHF. CDR3 in DNA: TGTGCCAGCAGTGGAAACAGGGCAAGCAATCAGCCCCAGCATTTT.

This clone was seen only a few times. This chain links TRBV6-5 with TRBJ1-5; D is ambiguous. V was pared by 0 bases and J by 3 bases, with 9 bases between. The CDR3 totals 15 residues. Germline V gene lookup returns CDR1 MNHEY and CDR2 SVGAGI. CDR3 DNA sequence: TGTGCCAGCAGTTACTCGGCATATACCAATCAGCCCCAGCATTTT. As protein: CASSYSAYTNQPQHF.

The J gene is TRBJ2-1, the V gene TRBV11-3, with D perhaps matching TRBD1 (5 bases). The germline CDR1 and CDR2 sequences are SGHNT and YENEEA. The CDR3 runs to 14 residues. Trimming stripped 5 bases from V and 4 bases from J, with 12 bases between. This CDR3 reads CASSRTTEYNEQFF. The CDR3 coding sequence is TGTGCCAGCAGCCGCACGACAGAGTACAATGAGCAGTTCTTC.

The V gene is TRBV7-7, the J gene TRBJ2-1, with D possibly TRBD2 on 7 matching bases. CDR1 and CDR2 (germline): SSHAT, FNYEAQ (reference sequence). V was clipped by 5 bases and J by 8 bases, with 19 bases between them. This CDR3 has 15 amino acids. The CDR3 region has the DNA TGTGCCAGCAGCCCGAGGAGGGGGGGGCAGGATGAGCAGTTCTTC. It translates to CASSPRRGGQDEQFF.

This clone was seen only a few times. The chain joins TRBV7-9 to TRBJ1-1, with 7 nucleotides matching TRBD1. V gave up 8 bases and J gave up 1 base; unmatched junction bases: 7. Germline V gene sequence: CDR1 SEHNR, CDR2 FQNEAQ (reference sequence). This CDR3 has 14 residues. The chain's CDR3 is CASGSTGWNTEAFF. The CDR3 DNA is TGTGCCAGCGGATCGACAGGGTGGAACACTGAAGCTTTCTTT. Looking up the rest from reference TRBV7-9 and TRBJ1-1 gives the full variable domain: DTGVSQNPRHKITKRGQNVTFRCDPISEHNRLYWYRQTLGQGPEFLTYFQNEAQLEKSRLLSDRFSAERPKGSFSTLEIQRTEQGDSAMYLCASGSTGWNTEAFFGQGTRLTVV.

The J gene is TRBJ2-3, the V gene TRBV7-8; D is undetermined. The CDR3 is 14 residues long. Per the germline V gene, CDR1 is SGHVS and CDR2 is FQNEAQ. V lost 1 base and J 5 bases, leaving 10 bases between the germline ends. In DNA, the CDR3 is TGTGCCAGCAGCTTAGTAGCTCTGGGAGATACGCAGTATTTT. Translation gives CASSLVALGDTQYF.

The chain combines TRBV9 with TRBJ2-1, with 8 nucleotides matching TRBD2. This CDR3 contains 18 residues. Germline V gene sequence: CDR1 SGDLS, CDR2 YYNGEE. V gave up 4 bases and J gave up 5 bases; unmatched junction bases: 17. The chain's CDR3 is CASSFRSGGVAANNEQFF. CDR3 DNA: TGTGCCAGCAGCTTCCGCTCCGGGGGGGTAGCGGCTAACAATGAGCAGTTCTTC.

The V call is TRBV2, the J call TRBJ1-1; 11 bases agree with TRBD1. The CDR3 sequence is 12 residues long. Germline CDR1 reads SNHLY; CDR2 reads FYNNEI. V was clipped by 7 bases and J by 11 bases; unmatched bases: 6. This CDR3 reads CASTGTGGEAFF. CDR3 DNA sequence: TGTGCCAGCACCGGGACAGGGGGTGAGGCTTTCTTT.

The genes are TRBV19 and TRBJ1-2, with 7 bases identical to TRBD1. This CDR3 is built from 16 residues. CDR1 and CDR2 (germline): LNHDA, SQIVND (reference sequence). The trim removed 1 base at V and 5 bases at J, leaving 10 bases unmatched. The CDR3 bases are TGTGCCAGTAGTATAGGAGTCGCATCAGGGGGGTATGGCTACACCTTC. This codes for CASSIGVASGGYGYTF.

This clone was recorded once. The rearrangement joins TRBV4-1 to TRBJ1-1, with D hard to call. V was clipped by 1 base and J by 0 bases, with 18 bases between them. Per germline, CDR1 MGHRA and CDR2 YSYEKL. CDR3 length: 18 amino acids. The CDR3 loop reads CASSQGARLRSVNTEAFF. The DNA of the CDR3 is TGCGCCAGCAGCCAAGGAGCCAGGCTCCGCTCTGTGAACACTGAAGCTTTCTTT.

This clone was found a few times. The CDR3 region has the DNA TGTGCCAGCAGCTTAGAGACAGGGGCTTCGCGGTACTTC. Translating gives CASSLETGASRYF. The chain has TRBV7-9 and TRBJ2-7, with TRBD1 identical over 8 bases. Germline CDR1 SEHNR, CDR2 FQNEAQ (reference sequence). There are 13 residues in the CDR3. Trimming at V came to 1 base and at J to 12 bases, leaving 8 bases not matched to a gene.

This clone was observed a handful of times. The V call is TRBV11-2, the J call TRBJ1-1; 7 bases are shared with TRBD1. Germline CDR1 is SGHAT and CDR2 is FQNNGV. V dropped 3 bases and J dropped 4; count of bases not matched to a gene: 5. This CDR3 has 14 amino acids. The CDR3 nucleotides read TGTGCCAGCAGCTTCCGGACAGGTAGCACTGAAGCTTTCTTT. Translation gives CASSFRTGSTEAFF. Filled out from reference TRBV11-2 and TRBJ1-1, the complete variable domain reads EAGVAQSPRYKIIEKRQSVAFWCNPISGHATLYWYQQILGQGPKLLIQFQNNGVVDDSQLPKDRFSAERLKGVDSTLKIQPAKLEDSAVYLCASSFRTGSTEAFFGQGTRLTVV.

V usage is TRBV10-3 and J usage is TRBJ1-4; a possible D gene is TRBD1 (6 bases). The CDR3 length is 15 residues. CDR1 and CDR2 (germline): ENHRY, SYGVKD. Trimming cost V 0 bases and J 2 bases, with 7 bases left between them. The CDR3 nucleotides are TGTGCCATCAGTGAGTCCGACAGGACTAATGAAAAACTGTTTTTT. It is translated as CAISESDRTNEKLFF.

J is TRBJ1-2 and V is TRBV30; TRBD1 matches at 7 bases. Germline V CDR1 and CDR2: GTSNPN, SVGIG (reference sequence). This CDR3 comprises 12 residues. Trimming took 3 bases from V and 6 from J; bases not matched to a gene: 4. CDR3 nucleotide sequence: TGTGCCTGGAGCAGAACAGGGGATGGCTACACCTTC. Its translation is CAWSRTGDGYTF. Full variable domain (outside the CDR3, taken from reference TRBV30 and TRBJ1-2): SQTIHQWPATLVQPVGSPLSLECTVEGTSNPNLYWYRQAAGRGLQLLFYSVGIGQISSEVPQNLSASRPQDRQFILSSKKLLLSDSGFYLCAWSRTGDGYTFGSGTRLTVV.

The rearrangement joins TRBV5-1 to TRBJ1-1, with TRBD1 matching 7 bases. CDR3 length equals 15 residues. CDR1 is SGHRS, CDR2 YFSETQ, per germline. Trimming at V came to 2 bases and at J to 5 bases, leaving 9 bases not matched to a gene. CDR3 region: CASSFQTSTGTEAFF. Written as DNA, the CDR3 is TGCGCCAGCAGCTTCCAAACATCGACAGGGACTGAAGCTTTCTTT.

This clone was counted a single time. The chain has TRBV5-1 and TRBJ1-1, with unresolved D. The germline gives CDR1 SGHRS, CDR2 YFSETQ. Trimming removed 0 bases at V and 0 bases at J, with 6 bases between. The CDR3 totals 14 residues. The chain's CDR3 is CASSLESVNTEAFF. CDR3 sequence (DNA): TGCGCCAGCAGCTTGGAGTCGGTGAACACTGAAGCTTTCTTT.

DNA of the CDR3: TGCGCCAGCAGTAAAATCCCGGGACTAGCGGGAGATTACAATGAGCAGTTCTTC. Translating gives CASSKIPGLAGDYNEQFF. The chain uses TRBV10-2 and TRBJ2-1, with 14 bases fitting TRBD2. CDR1 WSHSY and CDR2 SAAADI come from the germline V gene. Trimming removed 5 bases from V and 4 bases from J; junction bases left unmatched: 10. This CDR3 is 18 amino acids long.

This chain connects TRBV3-1 (or the pseudogene TRBV3-2) to TRBJ2-2; 9 nucleotides match TRBD2. This CDR3 is 19 amino acids long. The J segment lost 6 bases and the V segment lost 0 bases, leaving 14 bases of the junction unmatched. Germline V gene data show CDR1 as LGHDT and CDR2 as YNNKEL (reference sequence). The CDR3 region has the DNA TGTGCCAGCAGCCAAGAAGGCGGTAGCGGGGGCCTCCCACCCGGGGAGCTGTTTTTT. Encoded protein: CASSQEGGSGGLPPGELFF.

This clone was found once. The V gene is TRBV6-6, the J gene TRBJ1-3; no clear D gene. CDR3 length: 15 amino acids. Germline V gives CDR1 MNHNY, CDR2 SVGAGI (reference sequence). Trimming pared 0 bases from V and 4 bases from J, leaving 10 bases between. CDR3 DNA: TGTGCCAGCAGTTACTCAACGGGAGAGGGAAACACCATATATTTT. It translates to CASSYSTGEGNTIYF.

The chain couples TRBV30 to TRBJ2-5; D gene unclear. The CDR3 length is 14 residues. V lost 1 base to trimming and J lost 1 base, with 10 bases between them. Germline CDR1 is GTSNPN and CDR2 is SVGIG (reference sequence). Here the CDR3 reads CAWSETRTQETQYF. The CDR3 nucleotides are TGTGCCTGGAGTGAGACACGTACCCAAGAGACCCAGTACTTC.

The J gene is TRBJ1-3, the V gene TRBV5-1; 9 bases line up with TRBD1. The CDR3 runs 16 residues. Unmatched junction bases numbered 6, after V lost 4 bases and J lost 1 base. Per the germline V gene, CDR1 is SGHRS and CDR2 is YFSETQ. CDR3 amino acids: CASSPRTGVSGNTIYF. In DNA, the CDR3 is TGCGCCAGCAGCCCAAGGACAGGGGTTTCTGGAAACACCATATATTTT. Full variable domain (missing parts from reference TRBV5-1 and TRBJ1-3): KAGVTQTPRYLIKTRGQQVTLSCSPISGHRSVSWYQQTPGQGLQFLFEYFSETQRNKGNFPGRFSGRQFSNSRSEMNVSTLELGDSALYLCASSPRTGVSGNTIYFGEGSWLTVV.

V usage is TRBV9 and J usage is TRBJ1-4; D is possibly TRBD1 (6 bases). This CDR3 is built from 16 residues. Germline V gives CDR1 SGDLS, CDR2 YYNGEE. Between the trimmed V and J ends, which lost 4 bases and 7 bases, there was a span of 20 bases. As DNA, the CDR3 is TGTGCCAGCAGCACCCCCCGTGGGGGCCTGTTTGAAAAACTGTTTTTT. This gives the protein CASSTPRGGLFEKLFF.